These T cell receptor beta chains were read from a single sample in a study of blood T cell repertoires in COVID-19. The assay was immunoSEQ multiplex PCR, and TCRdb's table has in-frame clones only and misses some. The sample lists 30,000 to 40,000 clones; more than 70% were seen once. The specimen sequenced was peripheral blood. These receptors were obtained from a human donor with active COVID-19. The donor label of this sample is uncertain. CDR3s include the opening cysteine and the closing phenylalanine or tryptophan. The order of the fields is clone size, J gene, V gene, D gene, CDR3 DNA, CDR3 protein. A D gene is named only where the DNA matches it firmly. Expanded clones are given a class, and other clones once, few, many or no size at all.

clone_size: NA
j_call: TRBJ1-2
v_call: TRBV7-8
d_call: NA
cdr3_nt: TGTGCCAGCAGCTTAAGGACTGATAATGGCTACACCTTC
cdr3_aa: CASSLRTDNGYTF

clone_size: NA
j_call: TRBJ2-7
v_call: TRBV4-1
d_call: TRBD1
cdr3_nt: TGCGCCAGCAGCCGTGAAGGACAGGGGATCGGCGAGCAGTACTTC
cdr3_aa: CASSREGQGIGEQYF

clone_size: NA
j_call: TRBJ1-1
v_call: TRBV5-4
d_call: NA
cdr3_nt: TGTGCCAGCAGCCTCCTGGGGGGGATGAACACTGAAGCTTTCTTT
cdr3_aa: CASSLLGGMNTEAFF

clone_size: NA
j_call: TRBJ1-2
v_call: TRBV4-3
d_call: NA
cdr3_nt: TGCGCCAGCAGCCAAGATCGGAGGGACTCGTTGGGCTACACCTTC
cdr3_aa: CASSQDRRDSLGYTF

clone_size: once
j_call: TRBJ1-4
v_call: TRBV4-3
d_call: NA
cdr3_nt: TGCGCCAGCAGCCAAGCCCCAACAGGTATACAGAAACTGTTTTTT
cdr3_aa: CASSQAPTGIQKLFF

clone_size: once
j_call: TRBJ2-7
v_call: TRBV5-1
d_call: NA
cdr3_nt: TGCGCCAGCGCCCGCGACTACGAGCAGTACTTC
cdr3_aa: CASARDYEQYF

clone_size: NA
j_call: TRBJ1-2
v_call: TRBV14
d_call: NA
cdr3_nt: TGTGCCAGCAGCCAAGTTCAGGACTATGGCTACACCTTC
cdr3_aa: CASSQVQDYGYTF

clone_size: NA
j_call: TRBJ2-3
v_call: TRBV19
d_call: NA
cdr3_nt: TGTGCCAGTAATAGCATCGACAGGACAGATACGCAGTATTTT
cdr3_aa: CASNSIDRTDTQYF

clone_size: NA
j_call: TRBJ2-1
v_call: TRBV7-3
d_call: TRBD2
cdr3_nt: TGTGCCAGCTCTAGGACTAGCGGGGGACTCGGGGGTGAGCAGTTCTTC
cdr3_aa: CASSRTSGGLGGEQFF

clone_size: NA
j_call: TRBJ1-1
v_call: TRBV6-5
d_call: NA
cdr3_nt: TGTGCCAGCATCTCTCTGAAGAGCTTGAACACTGAAGCTTTCTTT
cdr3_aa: CASISLKSLNTEAFF

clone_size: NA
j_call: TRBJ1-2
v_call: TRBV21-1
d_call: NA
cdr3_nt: TGTGCCAGCAGCCTCCGGGACAGGGTAATCGACTATGGCTACACCTTC
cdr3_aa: CASSLRDRVIDYGYTF

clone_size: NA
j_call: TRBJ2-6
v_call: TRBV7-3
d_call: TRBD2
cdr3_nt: TGTGCCAGCAGCCTTAGCGGGGGGGCCTTTGGGGCCAACGTCCTGACTTTC
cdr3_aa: CASSLSGGAFGANVLTF

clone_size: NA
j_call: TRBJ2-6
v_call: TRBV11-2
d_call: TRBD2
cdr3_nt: TGTGCCAGCTCCGCCCGGGGGAGCGGGGTAGGCCCTGGGGCCAACGTCCTGACTTTC
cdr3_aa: CASSARGSGVGPGANVLTF

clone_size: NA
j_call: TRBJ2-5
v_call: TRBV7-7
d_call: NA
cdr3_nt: TGTGCTAGCAGCCTCGGACAGAGTCGAGAGACCCAGTACTTC
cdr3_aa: CASSLGQSRETQYF

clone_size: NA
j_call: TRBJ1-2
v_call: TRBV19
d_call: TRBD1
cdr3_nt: TGTGCCAGTAGTGTTGACAGGGTGACATACCAAAACTATGGCTACACCTTC
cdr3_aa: CASSVDRVTYQNYGYTF

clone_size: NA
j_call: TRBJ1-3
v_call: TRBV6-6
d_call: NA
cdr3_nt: TGTGCCAGCCAGGGGCAAGGAATCTCTGGAAACACCATATATTTT
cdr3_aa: CASQGQGISGNTIYF

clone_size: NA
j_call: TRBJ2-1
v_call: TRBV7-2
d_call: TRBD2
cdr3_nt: TGTGCCAGCAGCTTAGCGGCTAGCGGGGGTCATGAGCAGTTCTTC
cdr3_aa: CASSLAASGGHEQFF

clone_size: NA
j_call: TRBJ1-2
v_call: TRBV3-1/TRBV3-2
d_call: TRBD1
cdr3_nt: TGTGCCAGCAGCCAATCGGCAGGGGGCGCGGATGGCTACACCTTC
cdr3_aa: CASSQSAGGADGYTF

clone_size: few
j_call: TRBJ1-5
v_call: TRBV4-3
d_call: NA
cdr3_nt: TGCGCCAGCAGCCAAGATCGCACAGGCGGACCATGGCAGCCCCAGCATTTT
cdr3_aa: CASSQDRTGGPWQPQHF

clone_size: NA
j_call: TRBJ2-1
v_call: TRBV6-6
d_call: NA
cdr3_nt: TGTGCCAGCAGTCACGGGGGAAATGAGCAGTTCTTC
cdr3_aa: CASSHGGNEQFF

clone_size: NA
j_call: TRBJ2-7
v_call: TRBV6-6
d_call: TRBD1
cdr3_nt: TGTGCCAGCAGTTCCAAGTGGACAGGGGGCGACGAGCAGTACTTC
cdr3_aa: CASSSKWTGGDEQYF

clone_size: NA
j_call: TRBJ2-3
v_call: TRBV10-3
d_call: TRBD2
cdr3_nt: TGTGCCATCAGTGACGGGAGCGGGGGGGCCACGAATACGCAGTATTTT
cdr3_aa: CAISDGSGGATNTQYF

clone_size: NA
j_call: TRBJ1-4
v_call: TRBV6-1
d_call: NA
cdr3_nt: TGTGCCAGCAGTCCCCTTCTAGAGAAACTGTTTTTT
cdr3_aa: CASSPLLEKLFF

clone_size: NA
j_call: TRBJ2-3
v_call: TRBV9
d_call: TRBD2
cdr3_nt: TGTGCCAGCAGCGTCACGGGGGGGTTCACAGATACGCAGTATTTT
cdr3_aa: CASSVTGGFTDTQYF

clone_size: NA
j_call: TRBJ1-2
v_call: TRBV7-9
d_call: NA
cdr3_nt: TGTGCCAGCAGTCCACAGGATAACTATGGCTACACCTTC
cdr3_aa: CASSPQDNYGYTF

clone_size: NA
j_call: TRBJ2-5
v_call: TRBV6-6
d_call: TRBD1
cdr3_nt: TGTGCCAGCAGTTACAGCTTAGGGACAGGGCAAGAGACCCAGTACTTC
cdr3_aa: CASSYSLGTGQETQYF

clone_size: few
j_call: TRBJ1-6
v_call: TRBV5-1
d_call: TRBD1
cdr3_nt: TGCGCCAGCAGCTGGGACACAGGGGGCCTAAAGGATTCACCCCTCCACTTT
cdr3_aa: CASSWDTGGLKDSPLHF

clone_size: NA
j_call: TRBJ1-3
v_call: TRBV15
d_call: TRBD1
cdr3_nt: TGTGCCACCAGCAGAGATCCGATTTGGGAGGGACAGGTCTCTGGAAACACCATATATTTT
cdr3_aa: CATSRDPIWEGQVSGNTIYF

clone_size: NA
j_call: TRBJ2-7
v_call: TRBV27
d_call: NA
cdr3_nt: TGTGCCAGCAGTTTAACCCCAGGGTATAGGGAGTACTTC
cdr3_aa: CASSLTPGYREYF

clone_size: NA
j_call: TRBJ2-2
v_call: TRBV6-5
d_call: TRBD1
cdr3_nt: TGTGCCAGCAGGAGGACAGGGGGGACCGGGGAGCTGTTTTTT
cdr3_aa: CASRRTGGTGELFF

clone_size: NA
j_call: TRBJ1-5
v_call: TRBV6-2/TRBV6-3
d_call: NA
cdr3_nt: TGTGCCAGCAGTTACTCGTTCAGAAATCAGCCCCAGCATTTT
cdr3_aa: CASSYSFRNQPQHF

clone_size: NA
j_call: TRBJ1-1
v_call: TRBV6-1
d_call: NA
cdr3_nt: TGTGCCAGCAGTGAATATTTTGCGGGGAACACTGAAGCTTTCTTT
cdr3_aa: CASSEYFAGNTEAFF

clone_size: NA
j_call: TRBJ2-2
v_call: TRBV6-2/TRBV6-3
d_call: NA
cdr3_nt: TGTGCCAGCAGTTACGGTGTGCTAGACACCGGGGAGCTGTTTTTT
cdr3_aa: CASSYGVLDTGELFF

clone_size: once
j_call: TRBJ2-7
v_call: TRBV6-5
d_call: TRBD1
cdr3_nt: TGTGCCAGCCGTCGACAGGGTTTGGACGAGCAGTACTTC
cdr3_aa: CASRRQGLDEQYF

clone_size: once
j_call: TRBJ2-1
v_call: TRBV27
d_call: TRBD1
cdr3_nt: TGTGCCAGCAGTCTAAGCCCGACAGGGCTAACCCGGGCCTACAATGAGCAGTTCTTC
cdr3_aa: CASSLSPTGLTRAYNEQFF

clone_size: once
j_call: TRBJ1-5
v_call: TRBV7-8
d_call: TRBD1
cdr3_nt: TGTGCCAGCAGCTTTTATGGACAGGGGACTATGAGCAATCAGCCCCAGCATTTT
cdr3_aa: CASSFYGQGTMSNQPQHF

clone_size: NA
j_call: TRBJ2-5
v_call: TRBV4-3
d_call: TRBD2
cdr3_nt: TGCGCCAGCAGCCAAGTTCTAGCGGGGGGGGAGACCCAGTACTTC
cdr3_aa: CASSQVLAGGETQYF

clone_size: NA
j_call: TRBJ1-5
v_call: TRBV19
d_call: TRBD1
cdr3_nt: TGTGCCCTAGGGGGCATCGGCAATCAGCCCCAGCATTTT
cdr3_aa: CALGGIGNQPQHF

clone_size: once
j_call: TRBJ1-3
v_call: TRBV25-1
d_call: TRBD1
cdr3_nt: TGTGCCAGCAGGGGACAGGGAACTAGTGGAAACACCATATATTTT
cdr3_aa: CASRGQGTSGNTIYF

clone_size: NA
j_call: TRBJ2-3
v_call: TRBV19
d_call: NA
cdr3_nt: TGTGCCAGTAGAGACCGAGGGACAGATACGCAGTATTTT
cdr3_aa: CASRDRGTDTQYF

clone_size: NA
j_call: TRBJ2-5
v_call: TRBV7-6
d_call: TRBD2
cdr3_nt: TGTGCCAGCAGCAGAGGGGGACTAGCGGGATCCCCAGGGGAGACCCAGTACTTC
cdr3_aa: CASSRGGLAGSPGETQYF

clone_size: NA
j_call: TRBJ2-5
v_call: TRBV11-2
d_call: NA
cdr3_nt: TGTGCCAGCAGCTTACATCTCGGAGGGCAAGAGACCCAGTACTTC
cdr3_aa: CASSLHLGGQETQYF

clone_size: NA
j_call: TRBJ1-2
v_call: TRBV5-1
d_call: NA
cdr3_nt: TGCGCCAGCAGCTTGGGACAGGCCAACTATGGCTACACCTTC
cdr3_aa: CASSLGQANYGYTF

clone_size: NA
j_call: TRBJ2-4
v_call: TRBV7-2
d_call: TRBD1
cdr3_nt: TGTGCCAGCAGCTCCAGAGTAGGGACAGTCAAAAACATTCAGTACTTC
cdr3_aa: CASSSRVGTVKNIQYF

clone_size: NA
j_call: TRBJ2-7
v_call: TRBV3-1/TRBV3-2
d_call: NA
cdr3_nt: TGTGCCAGCAGCCAGAGGGCGGTCCGGAGCGAGCAGTACTTC
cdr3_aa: CASSQRAVRSEQYF

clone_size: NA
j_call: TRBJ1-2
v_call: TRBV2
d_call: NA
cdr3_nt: TGTGCCAGCAGGAGATTGACAGGTCGACACACCTTC
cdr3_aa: CASRRLTGRHTF

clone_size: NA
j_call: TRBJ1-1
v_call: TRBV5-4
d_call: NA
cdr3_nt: TGTGCCAGCCGTTTAGACAGTATGAACACTGAAGCTTTCTTT
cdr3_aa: CASRLDSMNTEAFF

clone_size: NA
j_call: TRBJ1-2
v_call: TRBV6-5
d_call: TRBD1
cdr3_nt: TGTGCCAGCAAAATGGGGACAGTAGCTGGCTACACCTTC
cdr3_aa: CASKMGTVAGYTF

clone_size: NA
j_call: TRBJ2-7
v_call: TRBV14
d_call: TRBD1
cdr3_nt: TGTGCCAGCAGCCTTGACAGGGCAGGCTACGAGCAGTACTTC
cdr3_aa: CASSLDRAGYEQYF

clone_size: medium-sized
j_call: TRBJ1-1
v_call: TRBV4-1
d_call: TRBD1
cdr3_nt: TGCGCCAGCAGCCAAGATCTGGGCAGGGGGACCACTGAAGCTTTCTTT
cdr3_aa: CASSQDLGRGTTEAFF

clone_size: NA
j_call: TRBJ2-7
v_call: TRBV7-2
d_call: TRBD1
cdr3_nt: TGTGCCAGCAGCCGGGGACCGGGACAGTACGAGCAGTACTTC
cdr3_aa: CASSRGPGQYEQYF

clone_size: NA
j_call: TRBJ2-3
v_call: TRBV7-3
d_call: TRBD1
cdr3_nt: TGTGCCAGCAGCCTCGCCGGGACAGGGGTGTCAGATACGCAGTATTTT
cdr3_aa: CASSLAGTGVSDTQYF

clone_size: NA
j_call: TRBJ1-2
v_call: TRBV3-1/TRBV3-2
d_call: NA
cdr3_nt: TGTGCCAGCAGCCAACCCCTATTGGGGCAGGGGAATGGCTACACCTTC
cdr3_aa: CASSQPLLGQGNGYTF

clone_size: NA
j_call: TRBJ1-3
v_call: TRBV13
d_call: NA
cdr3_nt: TGTGCCAGCAGCTATGGCAGGGGTTACTCTGGAAACACCATATATTTT
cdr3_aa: CASSYGRGYSGNTIYF

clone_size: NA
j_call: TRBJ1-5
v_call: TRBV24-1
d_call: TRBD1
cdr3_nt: TGTGCCACCAGTGAAGGACAGGGGGTTTTGAATGAGCCCCAGCATTTT
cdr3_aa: CATSEGQGVLNEPQHF

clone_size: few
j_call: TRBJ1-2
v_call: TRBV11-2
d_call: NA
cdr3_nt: TGTGCCAGCAGCTTAGTCGCAGGGCGAGGCTACACCTTC
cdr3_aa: CASSLVAGRGYTF

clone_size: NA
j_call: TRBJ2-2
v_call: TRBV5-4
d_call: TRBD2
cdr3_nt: TGTGCCAGCAGCTTGAGGACGGGGGGGCCCGGGGAGCTGTTTTTT
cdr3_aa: CASSLRTGGPGELFF

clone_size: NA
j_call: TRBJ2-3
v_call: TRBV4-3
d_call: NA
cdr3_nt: TGCGCCAGCAGCCAAGTCGGGTCCGGCGGGGCAGCAGATACGCAGTATTTT
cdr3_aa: CASSQVGSGGAADTQYF

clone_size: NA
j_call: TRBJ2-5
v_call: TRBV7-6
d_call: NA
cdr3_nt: TGTGCCAGCAGCTTTCGCCTATTAGAGACCCAGTACTTC
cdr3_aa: CASSFRLLETQYF

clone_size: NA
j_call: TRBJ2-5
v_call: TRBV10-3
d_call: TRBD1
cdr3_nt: TGTGCCATCAGTCCACAGGGGGCCGGGGAGACCCAGTACTTC
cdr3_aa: CAISPQGAGETQYF